This T cell receptor beta chain is from a study of identical twins. TCRdb reprocessed the 5' RACE reads with MiXCR, giving one entry per CDR3 protein. The sample holds roughly 1.6 million distinct CDR3 sequences, roughly 35% seen once. The CDR3 consists of 12 residues. CDR1 and CDR2 (germline): DFQATT, SNEGSKA (reference sequence). The J gene is TRBJ1-1, the V gene TRBV20-1; 7 nucleotides line up with TRBD1. The sample consisted of cord blood. The source of this sequence is a newborn girl in good health. This CDR3 reads CRVGQMNTEAFF. For the CDR3, the DNA is TGCAGAGTGGGACAGATGAACACTGAAGCTTTCTTT.